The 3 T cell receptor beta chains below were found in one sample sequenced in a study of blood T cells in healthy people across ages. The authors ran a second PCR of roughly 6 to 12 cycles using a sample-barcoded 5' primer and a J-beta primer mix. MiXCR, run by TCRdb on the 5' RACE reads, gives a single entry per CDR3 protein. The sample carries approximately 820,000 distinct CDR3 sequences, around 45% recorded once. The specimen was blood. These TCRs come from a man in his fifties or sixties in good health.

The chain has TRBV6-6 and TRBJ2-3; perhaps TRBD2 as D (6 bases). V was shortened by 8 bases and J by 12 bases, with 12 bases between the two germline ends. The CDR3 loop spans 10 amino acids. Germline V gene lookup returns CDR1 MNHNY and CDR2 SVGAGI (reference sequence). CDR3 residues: CASGGSRQYF. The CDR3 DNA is TGTGCCAGCGGGGGGAGCCGACAGTATTTT.

The CDR3 DNA reads as TGTGCCAGCAGCGCAAAATGGCACCCAGGGGGCTACGAGCAGTACTTC. Amino acids: CASSAKWHPGGYEQYF. The V call is TRBV21-1, the J call TRBJ2-7; the table's D call, TRBD1, has no DNA check behind it. TRBV21-1 is classified as a pseudogene. The length of the CDR3 is 16 residues.

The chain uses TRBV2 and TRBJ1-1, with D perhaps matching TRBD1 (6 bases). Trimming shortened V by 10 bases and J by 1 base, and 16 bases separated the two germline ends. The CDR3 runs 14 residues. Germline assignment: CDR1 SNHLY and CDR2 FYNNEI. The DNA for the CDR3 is TGTGCCATTCGAAGGGGGGGAGGGAACACTGAAGCTTTCTTT. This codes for CAIRRGGGNTEAFF.